The clone carrying this T cell receptor beta chain was seen once. The data stem from a study of tumor-infiltrating lymphocytes in oesophageal squamous cell carcinoma. The V gene lost 2 bases and the J gene lost 4 bases, with 6 bases spanning the gap. Germline CDR1 is MNHEY and CDR2 is SVGEGT. This CDR3 spans 12 amino acids. TCRdb itself ran the PCR reads through MiXCR, one entry per CDR3 protein. The sample records over 10,000 distinct CDR3 sequences, 58% being singletons. The V and J genes are TRBV6-2 or TRBV6-3 and TRBJ2-7; possibly TRBD1 for D (6 bases). This clonotype originated in a female donor with esophageal squamous cell carcinoma. The specimen sequenced was esophageal tumor tissue. CDR3 in DNA: TGTGCCAGCAGTTACACAGGGTACGAGCAGTACTTC. Translation: CASSYTGYEQYF.